These T cell receptor beta chains were read from a single sample in a study of blood T cell repertoires in COVID-19. Sequenced by immunoSEQ multiplex PCR; TCRdb stores in-frame clones only, minus some. The data hold about 62,000 clones, with roughly 88% observed a single time. Input material: peripheral blood. All receptors derive from a woman between 55 and 75 years old with acute or convalescent COVID-19. Both conserved end residues are part of each CDR3. The order of the fields is clone size, D gene, V gene, J gene, CDR3 DNA, CDR3 protein. D genes are given only for firm matches. The size of a clone is reported for some rows only, either as once, few or many, or as a class for expanded clones.

NA	TRBD1	TRBV5-5	TRBJ1-1	TGTGCCAGCAGCTTGAACCTCCGGACAGGTTTGTCGGCTTTCTTT	CASSLNLRTGLSAFF
once	NA	TRBV20-1	TRBJ2-5	TGCAGTGCTAGTAGGGGCGGTGGGACCCAGTACTTC	CSASRGGGTQYF
NA	TRBD2	TRBV5-4	TRBJ2-5	TGTGCCAGCAGCTTGGAAGGTCCTATACTAGCGGGCCGGCAAGAGACCCAGTACTTC	CASSLEGPILAGRQETQYF
once	TRBD1	TRBV15	TRBJ2-6	TGTGCCACCAGCAGACCGGGACAGGGGGTTCCTGGGGCCAACGTCCTGACTTTC	CATSRPGQGVPGANVLTF
NA	NA	TRBV15	TRBJ1-5	TGTGCCACCAGCCCCCCTGGGAGCCCCCCAGACCAGCCCCAGCATTTT	CATSPPGSPPDQPQHF
NA	TRBD2	TRBV6-5	TRBJ2-1	TGTGCCAGCAGCTCCCGGACTAGCGGGACAAATGAGCAGTTCTTC	CASSSRTSGTNEQFF
NA	TRBD2	TRBV29-1	TRBJ2-1	TGCAGCGTTGAACCTAGCGGGGCAACCTACAATGAGCAGTTCTTC	CSVEPSGATYNEQFF
NA	NA	TRBV16	TRBJ2-2	TGTGCCAGCAGCCAAGTCAGGGCCAACACCGGGGAGCTGTTTTTT	CASSQVRANTGELFF
few	TRBD1	TRBV6-5	TRBJ2-2	TGTGCCAGCAGGGGACAGGGCACCGGGGAGCTGTTTTTT	CASRGQGTGELFF
NA	TRBD1	TRBV6-6	TRBJ2-5	TGTGCCAGCCGAAAAGACAGGGTGGAGACCCAGTACTTC	CASRKDRVETQYF
NA	NA	TRBV28	TRBJ1-1	TGTGCCAGCAGTCCCGGGACAAACACTGAAGCTTTCTTT	CASSPGTNTEAFF
NA	TRBD1	TRBV27	TRBJ1-1	TGTGCCAGCAGTTTAATCAGGGGGCATGGTGAAGCTTTCTTT	CASSLIRGHGEAFF
NA	NA	TRBV13	TRBJ2-2	TGTGCCAGCAGCTCGAGGGGACTCACCGGGGAGCTGTTTTTT	CASSSRGLTGELFF
once	NA	TRBV21-1	TRBJ2-5	TGTGCCAGCAGCGGACCGAGGGCGAGGACTCAAGAGACCCAGTACTTC	CASSGPRARTQETQYF
NA	NA	TRBV9	TRBJ2-2	TGTGCCAGCAGCGTCTCACCCGGGAGCACAACCGGGGAGCTGTTTTTT	CASSVSPGSTTGELFF
NA	TRBD1	TRBV5-6	TRBJ1-1	TGTGCCAGCAGCTTGGAGGGGGCGCATAGTATTCCTTTCTTT	CASSLEGAHSIPFF
few	TRBD1	TRBV9	TRBJ1-2	TGTGCCAGCAGAGCTACCCCCTCCGGGACAGGTCATGGCTACACCTTC	CASRATPSGTGHGYTF
NA	TRBD1	TRBV18	TRBJ1-1	TGTGCCAGCTCACCGAGACAGGGGAATGGCGCTGAAGCTTTCTTT	CASSPRQGNGAEAFF
NA	TRBD1	TRBV5-1	TRBJ1-2	TGCGCCAGCAGAGGAGGGGGACTCTCCGACAGGGGGCCAGTACGGTATGGCTACACCTTC	CASRGGGLSDRGPVRYGYTF
few	NA	TRBV5-5	TRBJ1-1	TGTGCCAGCAGCTTGGTTTTTACAGTAAACACTGAAGCTTTCTTT	CASSLVFTVNTEAFF
NA	NA	TRBV27	TRBJ2-1	TGTGCCAGCAGTTTATTTGCGGGTACTCAGTTCTTC	CASSLFAGTQFF
once	NA	TRBV28	TRBJ1-4	TGTGCCAGCACCCTGACGGGGAAAAATGAAAAACTGTTTTTT	CASTLTGKNEKLFF